Listed here are 23 T cell receptor beta chains from one sample, sequenced in a study of OX40 agonist ivuxolimab in advanced cancers. TCRdb's table, derived via immunoSEQ multiplex PCR, lists solely in-frame clones and lacks some. This table holds about 98,000 clones, about 92% found once. The material was CD4+ or CD8+ T cells sorted from blood, obtained in a trial of the OX40 agonist ivuxolimab. All receptors come from an adult with an advanced solid tumor such as melanoma, head and neck, liver or kidney cancer.

The chain combines TRBV28 with TRBJ1-1, with 8 positions matching TRBD1. Germline-derived CDR1 and CDR2 are MDHEN and SYDVKM. The CDR3 has 16 residues. With 6 bases clipped from V and 6 bases from J, the junction kept 15 bases outside the gene matches. The CDR3 protein is CASSPGGGGGRAEAFF. For the CDR3, the DNA is TGTGCCAGCAGCCCAGGGGGCGGGGGAGGTCGAGCTGAAGCTTTCTTT.

The rearrangement links TRBV7-8 to TRBJ1-5; TRBD1 matches 7 bases. In germline, CDR1 is SGHVS, CDR2 FQNEAQ. V lost 5 bases to trimming and J lost 2 bases; unmatched junction nucleotides: 12. This CDR3 contains 17 residues. CDR3 sequence: CASSHLKTGSRNQPQHF. CDR3 bases: TGTGCCAGCAGCCACCTAAAGACAGGGTCCCGCAATCAGCCCCAGCATTTT.

The CDR3 DNA is TGTGCCAGCAGTAACCCAAGCGGGGGGGCCTTTGGAACCGGCACAGATACGCAGTATTTT. Residues: CASSNPSGGAFGTGTDTQYF. The chain carries TRBV28 and TRBJ2-3; 10 bases agree with TRBD2. The CDR3 spans 20 residues. After removal of 5 bases from V and 1 base from J, the junction contained 18 bases not matched to a gene. Germline V gene lookup returns CDR1 MDHEN and CDR2 SYDVKM.

This rearrangement joins TRBV7-6 to TRBJ2-3; TRBD2 aligns across 8 bases. The V segment lost 5 bases and the J segment 9 bases; nucleotides outside the gene matches: 13. This CDR3 comprises 15 residues. The germline V gene has CDR1 SGHVS and CDR2 FNYEAQ. The CDR3 is CASSPETGGPRTQYF. CDR3 DNA sequence: TGTGCCAGCAGCCCGGAGACGGGGGGGCCCCGGACGCAGTATTTT. Using reference TRBV7-6 and TRBJ2-3 for the parts outside the CDR3, the full variable domain is GAGVSQSPRYKVTKRGQDVALRCDPISGHVSLYWYRQALGQGPEFLTYFNYEAQQDKSGLPNDRFSAERPEGSISTLTIQRTEQRDSAMYRCASSPETGGPRTQYFGPGTRLTVL.

The J gene is TRBJ1-5, the V gene TRBV28; tentative D call: TRBD1 (6 bases). The CDR3 runs to 15 residues. V lost 6 bases to trimming and J lost 7 bases, with 19 bases between them. The germline V gene encodes CDR1 MDHEN and CDR2 SYDVKM. In nucleotides, the CDR3 is TGTGCCAGCAGCCTCCAGGGGCTAGGAGGGCAGCCCCAGCATTTT. It encodes CASSLQGLGGQPQHF.

This clone has just one count. The chain combines TRBV7-8 with TRBJ2-1, with TRBD2 as a possible D gene (6 bases). V lost 5 bases, J lost 7 bases, and 18 bases lay in between. The CDR3 runs to 15 residues. The V gene's germline CDR1 is SGHVS and CDR2 FQNEAQ. CDR3 DNA: TGTGCCAGCAGCCCCCGTGATGGTGCGGGAAATGAGCAGTTCTTC. It is translated as CASSPRDGAGNEQFF.

With respect to this clone: This sample also contains other DNA sequences that code for the same CDR3. J is TRBJ2-3 and V is TRBV4-2, with D unresolved. Trimming removed 0 bases from V and 5 bases from J, with 15 bases in between. The length of the CDR3 is 16 residues. Per the germline V gene, CDR1 is LGHNA and CDR2 is YNFKEQ. The CDR3 region is CASSQDTASVGDTQYF. DNA of the CDR3: TGTGCCAGCAGCCAAGATACGGCTAGTGTTGGAGATACGCAGTATTTT.

The chain links TRBV28 to TRBJ1-4, with TRBD1 matching 7 bases. J gave up 4 bases and V 6 bases, and 5 bases lay outside the gene matches. The length of the CDR3 is 14 residues. CDR1 and CDR2 (germline): MDHEN, SYDVKM. CDR3: CASRLTGFNEKLFF. The CDR3 nucleotides read TGTGCCAGCAGGCTGACAGGGTTTAATGAAAAACTGTTTTTT. Drawing the rest from reference TRBV28 and TRBJ1-4, the complete variable domain is DVKVTQSSRYLVKRTGEKVFLECVQDMDHENMFWYRQDPGLGLRLIYFSYDVKMKEKGDIPEGYSVSREKKERFSLILESASTNQTSMYLCASRLTGFNEKLFFGSGTQLSVL.

The rearrangement links TRBV4-3 to TRBJ1-6; TRBD1 is a possible D gene (6 bases). Germline V gene sequence: CDR1 LGHNA, CDR2 YSLEER. The CDR3 sequence is 18 residues long. Between the trimmed V and J ends, which lost 0 bases and 8 bases, there was a span of 20 bases. CDR3 in DNA: TGCGCCAGCAGCCAAGATTCCCCGACCGCAGGGGCAGATTCACCCCTCCACTTT. Translating it yields CASSQDSPTAGADSPLHF.

The chain combines TRBV23-1 with TRBJ1-1; 9 bases align to TRBD1. TRBV23-1 is assigned to the ORF class and has an uncertain function. The CDR3 length is 14 residues. V was pared by 5 bases and J by 5 bases, with 6 bases of the junction left unmatched. The CDR3 region is CASSVDRGRTEAFF. CDR3 bases: TGCGCCAGCAGTGTGGACAGGGGCCGGACTGAAGCTTTCTTT.

The CDR3 is CAIQSSGANVLTF. CDR3 bases: TGTGCCATTCAGAGCTCTGGGGCCAACGTCCTGACTTTC. The chain has TRBV2 and TRBJ2-6; no definite D call. The CDR3 has 13 residues. Trimming pared 10 bases from V and 0 bases from J, leaving 7 bases between. Germline V gene lookup returns CDR1 SNHLY and CDR2 FYNNEI.

The chain carries TRBV27 and TRBJ2-3; D uncertain. The CDR3 is made up of 12 amino acids. Germline CDR1 is MNHEY and CDR2 is SMNVEV (reference sequence). The ends were cut back, 4 bases at V and 6 bases at J, with 8 bases in the middle. In nucleotides, the CDR3 is TGTGCCAGCAGTTCGTTTCAGGATACGCAGTATTTT. Protein: CASSSFQDTQYF.

This clone was recorded once. The rearrangement uses TRBV11-3 and TRBJ2-7, with D tentatively TRBD1 or TRBD2 (6 bases each). Trimming cost V 1 base and J 1 base, with 14 bases left between them. This CDR3 is 16 amino acids long. Germline V gene sequence: CDR1 SGHNT, CDR2 YENEEA. CDR3 sequence reads: CASSLGGVTGSYEQYV. The DNA of the CDR3 is TGTGCCAGCAGCTTAGGGGGGGTTACAGGGTCCTACGAGCAGTACGTC.

The V call is TRBV30, the J call TRBJ1-2; a possible D gene is TRBD1 (6 bases). Trimming stripped 5 bases from V and 6 bases from J, with 16 bases between. Germline CDR1 and CDR2: GTSNPN and SVGIG (reference sequence). This CDR3 has 13 residues. CDR3 nucleotide sequence: TGTGCCTGGTCCTATGGACAGATCCATGGCTACACCTTC. Protein: CAWSYGQIHGYTF.

The V call is TRBV11-2, the J call TRBJ2-3; maybe TRBD1 (5 bases). The CDR3 has 15 residues. CDR1 and CDR2 from the germline V gene are SGHAT and FQNNGV. V was trimmed by 5 bases and J by 2 bases, leaving 14 bases between them. CDR3 sequence reads: CASSPDRDNTDTQYF. CDR3 nucleotides: TGTGCCAGCAGCCCCGACAGAGATAACACAGATACGCAGTATTTT. The whole variable domain, remainder taken from reference TRBV11-2 and TRBJ2-3, is EAGVAQSPRYKIIEKRQSVAFWCNPISGHATLYWYQQILGQGPKLLIQFQNNGVVDDSQLPKDRFSAERLKGVDSTLKIQPAKLEDSAVYLCASSPDRDNTDTQYFGPGTRLTVL.

The chain recombines TRBV5-1 with TRBJ2-1; 16 bases agree with TRBD2. V was clipped by 2 bases and J by 6 bases; unmatched bases: 11. From germline, CDR1 is SGHRS and CDR2 YFSETQ. CDR3 size: 19 residues. The CDR3 here is CASSFPGLAGGPSGNEQFF. The DNA for the CDR3 is TGCGCCAGCAGCTTCCCGGGACTAGCGGGGGGGCCGTCGGGCAATGAGCAGTTCTTC.

The rearrangement joins TRBV10-3 to TRBJ2-4; D ambiguous. The CDR3 is 13 residues long. Trimming cost V 4 bases and J 6 bases, with 10 bases left between them. The germline V gene has CDR1 ENHRY and CDR2 SYGVKD. The CDR3 nucleotides read TGTGCCATCAGTGTGGGTTCAGGAAACATTCAGTACTTC. It codes for CAISVGSGNIQYF.

The rearrangement links TRBV19 to TRBJ1-2; perhaps TRBD1 as D (5 bases). The V end was cut by 5 bases, the J end by 0 bases, with 13 bases between. Germline lookup yields CDR1 LNHDA and CDR2 SQIVND (reference sequence). This CDR3 has 15 residues. The chain's CDR3 is CASSRQTLPNYGYTF. The DNA for the CDR3 is TGTGCCAGTAGTCGACAGACACTTCCTAACTATGGCTACACCTTC.

As DNA, the CDR3 is TGCGCCAGCAGCCAACCACGTTTCGGACTAGATGTGTCAGATACGCAGTATTTT. Protein: CASSQPRFGLDVSDTQYF. The rearrangement joins TRBV4-1 to TRBJ2-3, with 7 bases lining up with TRBD2. J lost 4 bases, V lost 2 bases, and 15 bases had no gene match. The germline V gene has CDR1 MGHRA and CDR2 YSYEKL. This CDR3 contains 18 residues.

The chain combines TRBV5-1 with TRBJ1-2, with D perhaps matching TRBD1 (5 bases). V lost 4 bases and J lost 3, with 16 bases in between. Per the germline V gene, CDR1 is SGHRS and CDR2 is YFSETQ. CDR3 length equals 15 residues. The CDR3 coding sequence is TGCGCCAGCAGCCTGGTGGGCGTAGGGGACTATGGCTACACCTTC. Translated: CASSLVGVGDYGYTF.

This clone appeared once. The genes are TRBV7-2 and TRBJ2-1; 8 positions match TRBD2. Germline lookup yields CDR1 SGHTA and CDR2 FQGNSA. The V segment lost 3 bases and the J segment 7 bases; nucleotides outside the gene matches: 2. The CDR3 extends over 13 amino acids. CDR3 bases: TGTGCCAGCAGCTTGAGCGGGAGAAATGAGCAGTTCTTC. Its translation: CASSLSGRNEQFF.

The chain joins TRBV6-1 to TRBJ2-7; 14 bases are shared with TRBD2. The V gene's germline CDR1 is MNHNS and CDR2 SASEGT. Trimming took 4 bases from V and 2 from J; bases not matched to a gene: 10. The CDR3 runs 18 residues. CDR3 amino acids: CASSAPGTSGRVPYEQYV. In nucleotides, the CDR3 is TGTGCCAGCAGTGCCCCCGGGACTAGCGGGAGAGTCCCCTACGAGCAGTACGTC.

In the case of this clone: The same CDR3 arises from other DNA sequences in this sample as well. This chain connects TRBV6-6 to TRBJ2-5; D remains unclear. CDR1 is MNHNY, CDR2 SVGAGI, per germline (reference sequence). The CDR3 length is 11 residues. The V end was cut by 4 bases, the J end by 5 bases, with 5 bases between. The CDR3 loop is CASSSRETQYF. The CDR3 region has the DNA TGTGCCAGCAGTTCTCGGGAGACCCAGTACTTC.